This passage covers 10 T cell receptor beta chains from one sample sequenced in a study of spatial heterogeneity in lung cancer. The study, taken as a whole, reports: Higher tumor mutation counts went along with higher counts of expanded intratumoral alpha and beta TCRs.

MiXCR was run by TCRdb on the 5' RACE reads, yielding one entry per CDR3 protein. This sample has about 590 distinct CDR3 sequences, with about 20% found just once. Time point reported: sample taken at primary tumor resection. No antigen has been assigned to these receptors. The input for sequencing was lung tumor tissue, taken at surgery. These receptors all stem from a male donor with early-stage non-small cell lung cancer.

There are a few counts of this clonotype. This beta chain came through as a stray read in a library set up for alpha chains, and its size says little. This sequence joins TRBV20-1 and TRBJ2-5; 8 bases are shared with TRBD2. Germline trimming cut 5 bases from V and 5 bases from J; bases unmatched to any gene: 7. The CDR3 has 13 amino acids. The germline CDR1 and CDR2 sequences are DFQATT and SNEGSKA (reference sequence). Written as DNA, the CDR3 is TGCAGTGCTGCGAGCGGGAGAAGTGAGACCCAGTACTTC. This gives the protein CSAASGRSETQYF.

Worth noting for this clonotype: This beta chain came through as a stray read in a library set up for alpha chains, and its size says little. The rearrangement uses TRBV5-4 and TRBJ2-3; TRBD2 agrees at 12 bases. The V gene's germline CDR1 is SGHNT and CDR2 YYREEE (reference sequence). The V and J ends lost 5 bases and 4 bases, in that order; junction bases with no gene match: 2. The CDR3 runs 14 residues. CDR3 loop: CASRTSGGADTQYF. The CDR3 bases are TGTGCCAGCAGGACTAGCGGGGGTGCAGATACGCAGTATTTT.

About this clonotype itself: This beta chain turned up in a library designed for alpha chains; as an off-target read, its abundance says little. V is TRBV20-1 and J is TRBJ2-7; D possibly matches TRBD1 or TRBD2 (6 bases each). Trimming cost V 6 bases and J 7 bases, with 19 bases left between them. Germline loops: CDR1 DFQATT, CDR2 SNEGSKA (reference sequence). CDR3 length: 13 amino acids. The CDR3, as DNA: TGCAGTGCCCCTCGTGGGGGGCGGCAGGAGCAGTACTTC. It codes for CSAPRGGRQEQYF.

In regard to this clonotype: This beta chain is an unintended read in a library built for alpha chains; its size means little. This rearrangement joins TRBV10-1 to TRBJ2-2; 8 bases align to TRBD1. The germline gives CDR1 WNHNN, CDR2 SYGVQD (reference sequence). CDR3 length equals 14 residues. With 8 bases clipped from V and 7 bases from J, the junction kept 9 bases outside the gene matches. CDR3: CASARDRSDGELFF. The DNA for the CDR3 is TGCGCCAGCGCCCGGGACAGGTCCGACGGGGAGCTGTTTTTT.

By proportion, this clonotype is large. This beta chain lies outside the target of a library built for alpha chains; its clone size means little. The chain recombines TRBV12-3 or TRBV12-4 with TRBJ2-1, with unresolved D. The CDR3 runs 13 residues. Trimming cost V 6 bases and J 5 bases, with 11 bases left between them. The CDR3 DNA is TGTGCCAGCAGATTGATTGACAACAATGAGCAGTTCTTC. This encodes CASRLIDNNEQFF.

With regard to this clonotype: This beta chain is a stray read from a library made for alpha chains; its abundance is not meaningful. This chain links TRBV20-1 with TRBJ2-7, with D unclear. CDR1 DFQATT and CDR2 SNEGSKA come from the germline V gene (reference sequence). This CDR3 spans 11 amino acids. V shed 0 bases and J shed 6 bases, with 6 bases lying between them. The CDR3 region is CSARDQLEQYF. The CDR3 DNA reads TGCAGTGCTAGAGATCAACTCGAGCAGTACTTC.

This clonotype is large by share. This beta chain is an off-target read within a library intended for alpha chains, so its frequency means little. V is TRBV29-1 and J is TRBJ2-7; 10 nucleotides align to TRBD1. The CDR3 consists of 14 residues. With 4 bases clipped from V and 5 bases from J, the junction kept 8 bases outside the gene matches. The germline V gene has CDR1 SQVTM and CDR2 ANQGSEA. CDR3 amino acids: CSVVPLGQGDEQYF. DNA for the CDR3: TGCAGCGTTGTCCCGCTTGGACAGGGGGACGAGCAGTACTTC.

With respect to this clonotype: In a library made to pick up alpha chains, this beta chain is a stray read with a size that means little. The chain links TRBV10-3 to TRBJ2-3, with a weak D call TRBD1 (5 bases). CDR3 length: 13 amino acids. CDR1 and CDR2 from the germline V gene are ENHRY and SYGVKD. Trimming pared 6 bases from V and 0 bases from J, leaving 7 bases between. The CDR3 DNA sequence: TGTGCCATCAGCAGGGAAAGCACAGATACGCAGTATTTT. Translated, it gives CAISRESTDTQYF.

In this sample, this clonotype turned up a few times. Since it is a stray read in a library aimed at alpha chains, this beta chain has a size that is not meaningful. The chain is built from TRBV20-1 and TRBJ2-5, with 7 bases matching TRBD1. Trimming cost V 4 bases and J 2 bases; bases outside gene matches: 4. Germline CDR1 reads DFQATT; CDR2 reads SNEGSKA (reference sequence). This CDR3 is 13 amino acids long. The CDR3 coding sequence is TGCAGTGCTAAGGGGGACAGACAAGAGACCCAGTACTTC. Its protein product is CSAKGDRQETQYF.

This clonotype is deemed large (0.1 to 1%). This beta chain is an off-target read within a library intended for alpha chains, so its frequency means little. V and J are TRBV7-2 and TRBJ2-7; D may correspond to TRBD1 or TRBD2 (5 bases each). V lost 5 bases and J 6 bases, leaving 17 bases between the germline ends. The CDR3 consists of 14 residues. CDR1 SGHTA and CDR2 FQGNSA come from the germline V gene. The CDR3 nucleotides read TGTGCCAGCAGCACCTATTACGGGGACCGCGAGCAGTACTTC. This codes for CASSTYYGDREQYF.